This T cell receptor beta chain was recorded in a study of cytomegalovirus exposure and HLA in healthy donors. J gave up 4 bases and V 4 bases, and 8 bases lay outside the gene matches. The length of the CDR3 is 16 residues. Looked up from germline, CDR1 is SGHTA and CDR2 is FQGNSA. PCR employed 60 Vbeta and 13 Jbeta primers. TCRdb's table, derived via immunoSEQ multiplex PCR, lists solely in-frame clones and lacks some. The table for this sample gives approximately 170,000 clones. The chain uses TRBV7-2 and TRBJ2-2; 8 bases match TRBD1. The sequencing input was PBMCs. The receptor was isolated from a young woman in good health and CMV-seropositive. In DNA form, the CDR3 reads TGTGCCAGCAGCTCCGGGCCGGGACAGGTCACCGGGGAGCTGTTTTTT. Translating it yields CASSSGPGQVTGELFF.